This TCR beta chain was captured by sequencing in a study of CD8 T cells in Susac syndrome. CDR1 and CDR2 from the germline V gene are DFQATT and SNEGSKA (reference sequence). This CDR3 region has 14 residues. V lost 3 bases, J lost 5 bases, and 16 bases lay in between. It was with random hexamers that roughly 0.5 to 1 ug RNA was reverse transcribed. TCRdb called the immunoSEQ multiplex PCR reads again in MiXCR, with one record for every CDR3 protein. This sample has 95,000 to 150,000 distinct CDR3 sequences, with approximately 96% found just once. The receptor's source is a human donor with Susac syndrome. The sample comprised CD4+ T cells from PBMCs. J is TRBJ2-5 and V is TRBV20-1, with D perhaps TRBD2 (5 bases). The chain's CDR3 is CSASLLYGGETQYF. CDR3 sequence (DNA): TGCAGTGCTAGCCTACTTTACGGCGGGGAGACCCAGTACTTC.